This passage covers 5 T cell receptor beta chains from one sample sequenced in a study of CD8 T cells in ankylosing spondylitis. In TCRdb, the 5' RACE reads were re-called with MiXCR into one record per CDR3 protein. The sample carries about 250,000 distinct CDR3 sequences, roughly 10% recorded once. The sample was blood, either unsorted or a sorted T cell fraction (not recorded which). These TCRs come from a male donor with ankylosing spondylitis or in good health (not recorded which).

This clonotype was counted at least ten times. The chain recombines TRBV12-3 or TRBV12-4 with TRBJ2-1; D call uncertain. This CDR3 spans 10 amino acids. V gave up 10 bases and J gave up 12 bases, with 13 bases separating them. The DNA for the CDR3 is TGTGCCACCAACTGCCCCTTGCAGTTCTTC. It translates to CATNCPLQFF.

This clonotype was counted at least ten times. J is TRBJ2-3 and V is TRBV5-1, with TRBD1 matching over 7 bases. V lost 7 bases to trimming and J lost 4 bases; unmatched junction nucleotides: 12. The CDR3 is 15 amino acids. Germline V gives CDR1 SGHRS, CDR2 YFSETQ. In nucleotides, the CDR3 is TGCGCCAGCCGAATTTTCCCTCAGGGGGCAGATACGCAGTATTTT. It translates to CASRIFPQGADTQYF.

This clonotype showed up many times. This chain connects TRBV29-1 to TRBJ2-7, with D possibly being TRBD1 (6 bases). The germline gives CDR1 SQVTM, CDR2 ANQGSEA. V was pared by 1 base and J by 2 bases, with 12 bases between. The CDR3 spans 14 residues. DNA for the CDR3: TGCAGCGTTGAAGCCCGGGACACGGCCTACGAGCAGTACTTC. Residues: CSVEARDTAYEQYF.

The chain employs TRBV5-1 and TRBJ1-1; tentative D call: TRBD1 (5 bases). This CDR3 is built from 13 residues. V was shortened by 0 bases and J by 8 bases, with 11 bases between the two germline ends. Germline assignment: CDR1 SGHRS and CDR2 YFSETQ. Written as DNA, the CDR3 is TGCGCCAGCAGCTTGGGGGACGGTTACGAAGCTTTCTTT. This gives the protein CASSLGDGYEAFF.

This rearrangement joins TRBV30 to TRBJ1-3; D ambiguous. The CDR3 covers 12 residues. Trimming removed 1 base from V and 4 bases from J, with 5 bases in between. The germline V gene encodes CDR1 GTSNPN and CDR2 SVGIG (reference sequence). The CDR3 DNA sequence: TGTGCCTGGAGTGAGAAGGGAAACACCATATATTTT. The encoded protein is CAWSEKGNTIYF.